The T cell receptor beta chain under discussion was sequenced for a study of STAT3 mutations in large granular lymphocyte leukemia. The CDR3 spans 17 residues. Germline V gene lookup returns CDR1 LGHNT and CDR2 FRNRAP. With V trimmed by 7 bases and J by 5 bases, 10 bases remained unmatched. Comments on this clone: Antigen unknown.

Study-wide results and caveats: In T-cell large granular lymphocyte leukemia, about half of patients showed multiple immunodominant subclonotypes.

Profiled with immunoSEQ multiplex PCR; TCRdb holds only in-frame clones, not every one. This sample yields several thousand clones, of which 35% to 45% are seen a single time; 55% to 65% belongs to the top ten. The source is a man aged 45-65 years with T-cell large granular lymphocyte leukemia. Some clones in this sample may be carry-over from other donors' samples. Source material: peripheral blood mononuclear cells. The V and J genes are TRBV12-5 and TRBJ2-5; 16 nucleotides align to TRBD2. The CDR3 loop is CASALGTSGRAEETQYF. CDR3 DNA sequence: TGTGCTAGTGCCTTGGGGACTAGCGGGAGGGCCGAGGAGACCCAGTACTTC.